These T cell receptor beta chains were read from a single sample in a study of blood T cells in healthy people across ages. TCRdb re-called the 5' RACE reads with MiXCR, one entry per CDR3 protein. The sample has fewer than 900,000 distinct CDR3 sequences, 35% to 40% seen once. Sequenced sample: blood. Receptor source: a young man in good health. Each CDR3 is given with its conserved first and last residue. Fields, in order: J gene, clone size, V gene, D gene, CDR3 protein, CDR3 DNA. D genes are given only for firm matches. Clone sizes are given selectively: once, few, many, or a class where the clone is expanded.

j_gene: TRBJ1-2; abundance: NA; v_gene: TRBV15; d_gene: TRBD1; CDR3aa: CATSRAYGTAINYGYTF; CDR3nt: TGTGCCACCAGCAGAGCCTACGGGACAGCGATTAACTATGGCTACACATTC
j_gene: TRBJ1-6; abundance: few; v_gene: TRBV5-1; d_gene: NA; CDR3aa: CASREGTGYNSPLHF; CDR3nt: TGCGCCAGCAGAGAAGGAACAGGATATAATTCACCCCTCCACTTT
j_gene: TRBJ2-5; abundance: NA; v_gene: TRBV5-1; d_gene: NA; CDR3aa: CASSFQPYQETQYF; CDR3nt: TGCGCCAGCAGCTTCCAACCGTACCAAGAGACCCAGTACTTC
j_gene: TRBJ2-1; abundance: NA; v_gene: TRBV2; d_gene: NA; CDR3aa: CASLTSRRDGDNEQFF; CDR3nt: TGTGCCAGCCTAACTTCCCGGCGGGACGGTGACAATGAGCAGTTCTTC
j_gene: TRBJ2-7; abundance: NA; v_gene: TRBV19; d_gene: NA; CDR3aa: CASRRTAGAYEQYF; CDR3nt: TGTGCCAGTAGGAGGACAGCTGGGGCCTACGAGCAGTACTTC
j_gene: TRBJ2-5; abundance: few; v_gene: TRBV5-1; d_gene: NA; CDR3aa: CASSLGVGGTETQYF; CDR3nt: TGCGCCAGCAGCTTGGGTGTTGGGGGCACGGAGACCCAGTACTTC
j_gene: TRBJ2-7; abundance: NA; v_gene: TRBV10-3; d_gene: NA; CDR3aa: CAIREGVEGGVYEQYF; CDR3nt: TGTGCCATCAGGGAAGGTGTAGAGGGAGGAGTATACGAGCAGTACTTC
j_gene: TRBJ2-1; abundance: few; v_gene: TRBV4-1; d_gene: TRBD2; CDR3aa: CASSQGGGGARDEQFF; CDR3nt: TGCGCCAGCAGCCAAGGGGGCGGGGGGGCCAGGGATGAGCAGTTCTTC
j_gene: TRBJ2-5; abundance: NA; v_gene: TRBV5-1; d_gene: TRBD2; CDR3aa: CASSLVTSGNQETQYF; CDR3nt: TGCGCCAGCAGCTTGGTGACTAGCGGCAACCAAGAGACCCAGTACTTC
j_gene: TRBJ2-7; abundance: NA; v_gene: TRBV7-8; d_gene: NA; CDR3aa: CASSHLGGGQDSSYNEQYF; CDR3nt: TGTGCCAGCAGCCACTTAGGGGGGGGCCAAGATAGCTCCTACAATGAGCAGTACTTC
j_gene: TRBJ1-1; abundance: few; v_gene: TRBV5-1; d_gene: NA; CDR3aa: CASSLARGRGEPGAEAFF; CDR3nt: TGCGCCAGCAGCTTGGCTCGGGGCAGGGGAGAGCCCGGGGCTGAAGCTTTCTTT
j_gene: TRBJ1-1; abundance: NA; v_gene: TRBV7-6; d_gene: TRBD1; CDR3aa: CASSTFPGQPNTEAFF; CDR3nt: TGTGCCAGCAGCACTTTCCCGGGACAGCCGAACACTGAAGCTTTCTTT
j_gene: TRBJ2-3; abundance: few; v_gene: TRBV7-2; d_gene: NA; CDR3aa: CASSGRQVSTDTQYF; CDR3nt: TGTGCCAGCAGCGGGCGACAGGTTAGCACAGATACGCAGTATTTT
j_gene: TRBJ2-5; abundance: many; v_gene: TRBV4-3; d_gene: TRBD1; CDR3aa: CASSQERGQGTGTQYF; CDR3nt: TGCGCCAGCAGCCAAGAGAGGGGTCAGGGGACAGGGACCCAGTACTTC
j_gene: TRBJ1-4; abundance: NA; v_gene: TRBV7-9; d_gene: NA; CDR3aa: CASSLALGRVEKLFF; CDR3nt: TGTGCCAGCAGCTTAGCCCTGGGGCGTGTTGAAAAACTGTTTTTT
j_gene: TRBJ2-5; abundance: NA; v_gene: TRBV20-1; d_gene: TRBD1; CDR3aa: CSASKGTRGRGGETQYF; CDR3nt: TGCAGTGCTAGTAAGGGGACCAGGGGGCGCGGTGGAGAGACCCAGTACTTC
j_gene: TRBJ2-3; abundance: many; v_gene: TRBV12-3/TRBV12-4; d_gene: TRBD2; CDR3aa: CASSPLGPGLAGGTDTQYF; CDR3nt: TGTGCCAGCAGTCCCCTGGGCCCCGGACTAGCGGGGGGCACAGATACGCAGTATTTT
j_gene: TRBJ2-7; abundance: many; v_gene: TRBV20-1; d_gene: TRBD2; CDR3aa: CSARPPWGGVYEQYF; CDR3nt: TGCAGTGCTAGGCCCCCTTGGGGGGGGGTGTACGAGCAGTACTTC
j_gene: TRBJ2-5; abundance: NA; v_gene: TRBV12-3/TRBV12-4; d_gene: NA; CDR3aa: CASSLSSEVGETQYF; CDR3nt: TGTGCCAGCAGTTTATCGTCGGAAGTGGGGGAGACCCAGTACTTC
j_gene: TRBJ2-1; abundance: many; v_gene: TRBV20-1; d_gene: TRBD2; CDR3aa: CSAVSLAGDNEFF; CDR3nt: TGCAGTGCCGTCTCTCTAGCGGGGGATAACGAGTTCTTC
j_gene: TRBJ2-3; abundance: few; v_gene: TRBV20-1; d_gene: NA; CDR3aa: CSASAGPGGTDTQYF; CDR3nt: TGCAGTGCTAGCGCGGGACCTGGAGGCACAGATACGCAGTATTTT
j_gene: TRBJ2-5; abundance: NA; v_gene: TRBV12-3/TRBV12-4; d_gene: NA; CDR3aa: CASSRSYQETQYF; CDR3nt: TGTGCCAGCAGTCGGTCGTACCAAGAGACCCAGTACTTC
j_gene: TRBJ1-1; abundance: NA; v_gene: TRBV7-9; d_gene: NA; CDR3aa: CTSSLPGDLNTEAFF; CDR3nt: TGTACCAGCAGCTTGCCAGGGGACCTGAACACTGAAGCTTTCTTT
j_gene: TRBJ2-3; abundance: few; v_gene: TRBV7-8; d_gene: TRBD1; CDR3aa: CASRPGTGEDTQYF; CDR3nt: TGTGCCAGCAGGCCCGGGACAGGGGAAGATACGCAGTATTTT
j_gene: TRBJ2-5; abundance: NA; v_gene: TRBV20-1; d_gene: NA; CDR3aa: CSARDWAGKAETQYF; CDR3nt: TGCAGTGCTAGAGATTGGGCAGGGAAGGCAGAGACCCAGTACTTC
j_gene: TRBJ1-2; abundance: NA; v_gene: TRBV4-2; d_gene: NA; CDR3aa: CASSQEGAGVYGYTF; CDR3nt: TGTGCCAGCAGCCAAGAAGGAGCAGGCGTCTATGGCTACACCTTC
j_gene: TRBJ2-1; abundance: NA; v_gene: TRBV6-5; d_gene: NA; CDR3aa: CASSLRQASYNEQFF; CDR3nt: TGTGCCAGCAGTTTACGACAGGCCTCCTACAATGAGCAGTTCTTC
j_gene: TRBJ1-1; abundance: few; v_gene: TRBV29-1; d_gene: TRBD1; CDR3aa: CSVVTGTGVAEAFF; CDR3nt: TGCAGCGTTGTAACCGGGACAGGGGTCGCTGAAGCTTTCTTT
j_gene: TRBJ2-1; abundance: few; v_gene: TRBV7-6; d_gene: NA; CDR3aa: CASSLIGTPDNEQFF; CDR3nt: TGTGCCAGCAGCTTAATCGGGACACCCGACAATGAGCAGTTCTTC
j_gene: TRBJ2-3; abundance: few; v_gene: TRBV4-3; d_gene: NA; CDR3aa: CASSQARWGALEDTQYF; CDR3nt: TGCGCCAGCAGCCAAGCAAGATGGGGGGCTTTAGAGGATACGCAGTATTTT
j_gene: TRBJ2-1; abundance: NA; v_gene: TRBV6-5; d_gene: NA; CDR3aa: CANSYSENERFF; CDR3nt: TGTGCCAACAGTTACTCGGAGAATGAGCGGTTCTTC
j_gene: TRBJ1-2; abundance: many; v_gene: TRBV20-1; d_gene: NA; CDR3aa: CSALTEQGYGYTF; CDR3nt: TGCAGTGCACTAACCGAACAGGGCTATGGCTACACCTTC
j_gene: TRBJ2-7; abundance: NA; v_gene: TRBV14; d_gene: NA; CDR3aa: CASSQPYLNYEQYF; CDR3nt: TGTGCCAGCAGCCAACCATATCTTAACTACGAGCAGTACTTC
j_gene: TRBJ1-2; abundance: NA; v_gene: TRBV14; d_gene: TRBD1; CDR3aa: CASSRDRGLYGYTF; CDR3nt: TGTGCCAGCAGCCGGGACAGGGGGTTGTATGGCTACACCTTC
j_gene: TRBJ2-1; abundance: NA; v_gene: TRBV4-1; d_gene: TRBD2; CDR3aa: CAGSQGGTSGEEFF; CDR3nt: TGCGCCGGCAGCCAAGGTGGGACTAGCGGGGAGGAGTTCTTC
j_gene: TRBJ1-2; abundance: NA; v_gene: TRBV12-3/TRBV12-4; d_gene: NA; CDR3aa: CASSSGTLGYTF; CDR3nt: TGTGCCAGCAGCTCCGGGACTCTGGGCTACACCTTC
j_gene: TRBJ2-1; abundance: many; v_gene: TRBV14; d_gene: NA; CDR3aa: CASSQAFIRNEQFF; CDR3nt: TGTGCCAGCAGCCAAGCATTTATAAGGAATGAGCAGTTCTTC
j_gene: TRBJ1-1; abundance: NA; v_gene: TRBV7-2; d_gene: NA; CDR3aa: CASSPIGGNTEAFF; CDR3nt: TGTGCCAGCAGCCCTATCGGAGGTAACACTGAAGCTTTCTTT
j_gene: TRBJ2-4; abundance: NA; v_gene: TRBV12-3/TRBV12-4; d_gene: TRBD2; CDR3aa: CASRLLASGSNEQYF; CDR3nt: TGTGCCAGCAGGTTACTAGCGTCGGGGTCCAATGAGCAGTACTTC
j_gene: TRBJ2-3; abundance: NA; v_gene: TRBV5-1; d_gene: TRBD1; CDR3aa: CASSLSQGISTDTQYF; CDR3nt: TGCGCCAGCAGCCTCTCACAGGGGATTAGCACAGATACGCAGTATTTT